These 28 T cell receptor beta chains came from one sample sequenced in a study of blood T cell repertoires in COVID-19. Libraries were prepared by immunoSEQ multiplex PCR; TCRdb keeps only in-frame clonotypes and omits some of them. The table records 190,000 or so clones, about nine tenths of them present only once. Sequenced: peripheral blood. The receptors come from a woman in her 70s with acute or convalescent COVID-19.

The chain uses TRBV5-5 and TRBJ1-6; D perhaps matches TRBD1 (5 bases). The ends were cut back, 0 bases at V and 10 bases at J, with 14 bases in the middle. Germline V gene sequence: CDR1 SGHKS, CDR2 YYEKEE (reference sequence). The CDR3 length is 15 residues. This CDR3 is CASSLVPGHGSPLHF. The CDR3 coding sequence is TGTGCCAGCAGCTTGGTCCCAGGGCACGGCTCACCCCTCCACTTT.

The chain employs TRBV3-1 (or the pseudogene TRBV3-2) and TRBJ2-3; TRBD1 is a possible D gene (5 bases). The CDR3 is made up of 14 amino acids. Germline-derived CDR1 and CDR2 are LGHDT and YNNKEL (reference sequence). V lost 3 bases and J lost 6, with 13 bases in between. This CDR3 reads CASSHRANMDTQYF. The CDR3 nucleotides read TGTGCCAGCAGCCACAGGGCAAATATGGATACGCAGTATTTT.

This chain joins TRBV11-2 and TRBJ1-5; 7 positions agree with TRBD1. Per the germline V gene, CDR1 is SGHAT and CDR2 is FQNNGV. V lost 6 bases and J lost 7; bases outside the gene matches: 9. This CDR3 is built from 14 residues. The CDR3 coding sequence is TGTGCCAGCAGAAAGACAGGGAAGGGGCAGCCCCAGCATTTT. Translation: CASRKTGKGQPQHF.

The CDR3 DNA reads as TGCGCCAGCAGCTTGGGGAGGACAGTTAACACCGGGGAGCTGTTTTTT. This gives the protein CASSLGRTVNTGELFF. The chain employs TRBV5-1 and TRBJ2-2, with D possibly matching TRBD1 (6 bases). The CDR3 has 16 residues. V gave up 0 bases and J gave up 2 bases, with 11 bases separating them. The germline gives CDR1 SGHRS, CDR2 YFSETQ.

This clone was detected only once. The chain joins TRBV18 to TRBJ2-2; D unclear. Germline V gives CDR1 KGHSH, CDR2 LQKENI. V lost 1 base and J lost 1, with 10 bases in between. The CDR3 totals 16 residues. The CDR3 sequence is CASSPRSVGNTGELFF. As DNA, the CDR3 is TGTGCCAGCTCACCACGGTCCGTCGGGAACACCGGGGAGCTGTTTTTT. The variable domain in full, with the rest retrieved from reference TRBV18 and TRBJ2-2, is NAGVMQNPRHLVRRRGQEARLRCSPMKGHSHVYWYRQLPEEGLKFMVYLQKENIIDESGMPKERFSAEFPKEGPSILRIQQVVRGDSAAYFCASSPRSVGNTGELFFGEGSRLTVL.

The rearrangement links TRBV14 to TRBJ2-3; 8 positions agree with TRBD2. CDR3 length: 16 amino acids. CDR1 and CDR2 (germline): SGHDN, FVKESK. V shed 6 bases, J shed 3 bases, and the junction held 11 bases outside the gene matches. This CDR3 reads CASSLPGTSKTDTQYF. CDR3 in DNA: TGTGCCAGCAGTCTCCCCGGGACTAGTAAGACAGATACGCAGTATTTT.

The genes are TRBV6-5 and TRBJ1-3; D possibly corresponds to TRBD1 (5 bases). The germline V and J ends were trimmed by 6 bases and 0 bases, with 12 bases remaining between them. Germline V gene lookup returns CDR1 MNHEY and CDR2 SVGAGI. The CDR3 totals 15 residues. CDR3 loop: CASSLGTNSGNTIYF. CDR3 nucleotides: TGTGCCAGCAGCCTCGGGACTAACTCTGGAAACACCATATATTTT.

This rearrangement joins TRBV7-2 to TRBJ1-1; 7 nucleotides agree with TRBD1. With 2 bases clipped from V and 1 base from J, the junction kept 4 bases outside the gene matches. The V gene's germline CDR1 is SGHTA and CDR2 FQGNSA. There are 15 residues in the CDR3. CDR3 loop: CASSLMGQQNTEAFF. The CDR3 DNA follows: TGTGCCAGCAGCTTAATGGGACAGCAGAACACTGAAGCTTTCTTT. The full variable domain, with the rest looked up from reference TRBV7-2 and TRBJ1-1, is GAGVSQSPSNKVTEKGKDVELRCDPISGHTALYWYRQSLGQGLEFLIYFQGNSAPDKSGLPSDRFSAERTGGSVSTLTIQRTQQEDSAVYLCASSLMGQQNTEAFFGQGTRLTVV.

The CDR3 sequence is CATSDLGAGLSNEQFF. The CDR3 coding sequence is TGTGCCACCAGTGATTTAGGGGCGGGACTATCCAATGAGCAGTTCTTC. The rearrangement links TRBV24-1 to TRBJ2-1, with 7 bases aligning to TRBD2. Trimming removed 1 base from V and 6 bases from J; junction bases left unmatched: 8. CDR3 length equals 16 residues. The germline gives CDR1 KGHDR, CDR2 SFDVKD.

The chain is built from TRBV6-1 and TRBJ1-5, with 7 bases fitting TRBD1. CDR1 and CDR2 from the germline V gene are MNHNS and SASEGT. This CDR3 region has 17 residues. The V and J ends lost 0 bases and 3 bases, in that order; junction bases with no gene match: 8. CDR3 nucleotide sequence: TGTGCCAGCAGTGAAGCCAGACAGGGTACTTTCAATCAGCCCCAGCATTTT. Translated, it gives CASSEARQGTFNQPQHF.

V gene TRBV2 combines with J gene TRBJ1-1; TRBD1 is a possible D gene (5 bases). Trimming took 9 bases from V and 0 from J, leaving 14 bases between them. The CDR3 sequence is 14 residues long. Germline-derived CDR1 and CDR2 are SNHLY and FYNNEI. In DNA, the CDR3 is TGTGCCAGTTCCTATCGGGGGATGAACACTGAAGCTTTCTTT. This sequence encodes CASSYRGMNTEAFF.

The V gene is TRBV12-3 or TRBV12-4, the J gene TRBJ2-7; TRBD1 aligns across 10 bases. This CDR3 spans 13 amino acids. J gave up 5 bases and V 5 bases, and 3 bases lay outside the gene matches. The CDR3 nucleotides read TGTGCCAGCAGTGGGGACAGGGGACACGAGCAGTACTTC. Translated, it gives CASSGDRGHEQYF.

The chain carries TRBV3-1 (or the pseudogene TRBV3-2) and TRBJ1-2, with D unresolved. Per germline, CDR1 LGHDT and CDR2 YNNKEL (reference sequence). The CDR3 contains 12 residues. V was pared by 5 bases and J by 7 bases, with 11 bases between. CDR3 bases: TGTGCCAGCAGCGAGGGCAAAGGTGGCTACACCTTC. This codes for CASSEGKGGYTF.

The chain employs TRBV7-2 and TRBJ1-5, with 9 bases that match TRBD1. V was clipped by 5 bases and J by 4 bases; unmatched bases: 9. CDR1 and CDR2 (germline): SGHTA, FQGNSA. This CDR3 spans 16 amino acids. CDR3 nucleotide sequence: TGTGCCAGCAGCCCGGAGGTACAGGGGGCAAATCAGCCCCAGCATTTT. Translation gives CASSPEVQGANQPQHF. Complete variable domain (other parts from reference TRBV7-2 and TRBJ1-5): GAGVSQSPSNKVTEKGKDVELRCDPISGHTALYWYRQSLGQGLEFLIYFQGNSAPDKSGLPSDRFSAERTGGSVSTLTIQRTQQEDSAVYLCASSPEVQGANQPQHFGDGTRLSIL.

This clone was counted once. The rearrangement links TRBV7-3 to TRBJ2-5, with 8 bases identical to TRBD1. The CDR3 sequence is 15 residues long. In germline, CDR1 is SGHTA, CDR2 FQGTGA. V lost 5 bases to trimming and J lost 2 bases; unmatched junction nucleotides: 7. CDR3 sequence reads: CASSLSGTGQETQYF. The CDR3 region has the DNA TGTGCCAGCAGCCTATCCGGGACAGGACAAGAGACCCAGTACTTC.

The V and J genes are TRBV28 and TRBJ2-7, with 11 bases identical to TRBD2. The germline V gene has CDR1 MDHEN and CDR2 SYDVKM. The V segment lost 8 bases and the J segment 7 bases; nucleotides outside the gene matches: 28. CDR3 size: 20 residues. Written as DNA, the CDR3 is TGTGCCAGCTCCGGAACAGGTAGGACTAGCGGGCGTATTATCCTGGGAGAGCAGTACTTC. Translated: CASSGTGRTSGRIILGEQYF.

The chain combines TRBV28 with TRBJ1-3; D ambiguous. There are 17 residues in the CDR3. Germline CDR1 and CDR2: MDHEN and SYDVKM. Trimming stripped 7 bases from V and 9 bases from J, with 28 bases between. Written as DNA, the CDR3 is TGTGCCAGCACCCCAGGTCGTATCTTTATACCCGGGAGCACCATATATTTT. It translates to CASTPGRIFIPGSTIYF.

The chain carries TRBV28 and TRBJ1-6; TRBD1 is a possible D gene (5 bases). The CDR3 spans 13 residues. V lost 3 bases, J lost 14 bases, and 14 bases lay in between. Germline loops: CDR1 MDHEN, CDR2 SYDVKM. The CDR3 here is CASSFLDSVSLHF. CDR3 nucleotides: TGTGCCAGCAGTTTCCTCGACAGCGTCTCCCTCCACTTT.

V usage is TRBV2 and J usage is TRBJ1-5; 8 nucleotides line up with TRBD1. Trimming cost V 6 bases and J 5 bases; bases outside gene matches: 12. CDR1 and CDR2 from the germline V gene are SNHLY and FYNNEI. The CDR3 extends over 16 amino acids. CDR3 nucleotide sequence: TGTGCCAGCAGCGTGGACAGGGTAAACCCTTATCAGCCCCAGCATTTT. It yields the protein CASSVDRVNPYQPQHF.

The rearrangement links TRBV11-2 to TRBJ1-2, with a weak D call TRBD1 (6 bases). There are 15 residues in the CDR3. The V end lost 3 bases, the J end lost 5 bases, and 16 bases lay between the germline ends. Per the germline V gene, CDR1 is SGHAT and CDR2 is FQNNGV. This CDR3 reads CASSFGQGPSYGYTF. CDR3 nucleotide sequence: TGTGCCAGCAGCTTCGGGCAGGGGCCGTCTTATGGCTACACCTTC.

This chain links TRBV20-1 with TRBJ2-1; 11 bases align to TRBD2. V lost 3 bases and J lost 15; bases outside the gene matches: 13. Germline CDR1 DFQATT, CDR2 SNEGSKA (reference sequence). The CDR3 covers 14 residues. Written as DNA, the CDR3 is TGCAGTGCTAGTCTCGGGACTAGCGGACACGCTCCGTTCTTC. It encodes CSASLGTSGHAPFF.

This sequence joins TRBV5-4 and TRBJ1-2; D perhaps matches TRBD1 (5 bases). V dropped 4 bases and J dropped 6 bases, with 16 bases sitting between them. This CDR3 has 14 residues. In germline, CDR1 is SGHNT, CDR2 YYREEE (reference sequence). CDR3 protein: CASSPTRAGDGYTF. Written as DNA, the CDR3 is TGTGCCAGCAGCCCGACCAGGGCTGGGGATGGCTACACCTTC.

This clone was counted a few times. The chain is built from TRBV5-4 and TRBJ2-7; 7 nucleotides align to TRBD1. With V trimmed by 4 bases and J by 6 bases, 13 bases remained unmatched. The CDR3 extends over 15 amino acids. Germline V CDR1 and CDR2: SGHNT, YYREEE (reference sequence). This chain's CDR3 is CASSQGTEPYVEQYF. DNA for the CDR3: TGTGCCAGCAGCCAAGGGACAGAACCCTACGTCGAGCAGTACTTC. The complete variable domain, with remaining parts taken from reference TRBV5-4 and TRBJ2-7, reads ETGVTQSPTHLIKTRGQQVTLRCSSQSGHNTVSWYQQALGQGPQFIFQYYREEENGRGNFPPRFSGLQFPNYSSELNVNALELDDSALYLCASSQGTEPYVEQYFGPGTRLTVT.

The J gene is TRBJ2-4, the V gene TRBV7-2; a possible D gene is TRBD1 (8 bases). V shed 5 bases and J shed 7 bases, with 21 bases lying between them. The germline V gene encodes CDR1 SGHTA and CDR2 FQGNSA. The CDR3 runs to 16 residues. This chain's CDR3 is CASSLRMTGEGNIQYF. DNA of the CDR3: TGTGCCAGCAGCCTCAGAATGACAGGGGAGGGGAACATTCAGTACTTC.

The chain carries TRBV7-8 and TRBJ2-1; D is perhaps TRBD2 (6 bases). The V gene lost 3 bases and the J gene lost 7 bases, with 10 bases spanning the gap. The CDR3 length is 13 residues. The germline CDR1 and CDR2 sequences are SGHVS and FQNEAQ. DNA for the CDR3: TGTGCCAGCAGCTTGCAGACTAGAAATGAGCAGTTCTTC. Translating it yields CASSLQTRNEQFF.

The genes are TRBV6-2 or TRBV6-3 and TRBJ2-2; TRBD2 agrees at 11 bases. The CDR3 extends over 15 amino acids. Germline CDR1 is MNHEY and CDR2 is SVGEGT. V shed 6 bases, J shed 6 bases, and the junction held 6 bases outside the gene matches. The CDR3 nucleotides read TGTGCCAGCAGCTTGGGACTAGCGGCAGCCGGGGAGCTGTTTTTT. Amino acid sequence: CASSLGLAAAGELFF.

The V gene is TRBV21-1, the J gene TRBJ1-6. TRBV21-1 is flagged as a pseudogene. The CDR3 extends over 17 amino acids. In DNA, the CDR3 is TGTGCCAGCAGCAAAGGCGGAGGGGAAATTGGTAATTCACCCCTCCACTTT. Amino acids: CASSKGGGEIGNSPLHF.

The chain recombines TRBV4-1 with TRBJ2-5, with 12 bases identical to TRBD2. Unmatched junction bases numbered 3, after V lost 4 bases and J lost 3 bases. Germline loops: CDR1 MGHRA, CDR2 YSYEKL. The CDR3 is 15 amino acids. The CDR3 sequence is CASSLRLAGEETQYF. The CDR3 coding sequence is TGCGCCAGCAGCCTCCGACTAGCGGGGGAAGAGACCCAGTACTTC.